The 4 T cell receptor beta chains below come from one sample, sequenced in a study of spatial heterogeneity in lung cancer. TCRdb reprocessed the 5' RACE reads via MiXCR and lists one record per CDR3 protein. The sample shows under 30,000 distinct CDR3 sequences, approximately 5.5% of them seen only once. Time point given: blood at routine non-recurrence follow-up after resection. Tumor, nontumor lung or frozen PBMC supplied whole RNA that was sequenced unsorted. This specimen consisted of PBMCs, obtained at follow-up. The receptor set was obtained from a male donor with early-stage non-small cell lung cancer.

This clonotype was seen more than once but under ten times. In DNA form, the CDR3 reads TGTGCCAGCAGCTCCAGGGGACAGAGCATGAACACTGAAGCTTTCTTT. Translated: CASSSRGQSMNTEAFF. This chain links TRBV7-9 with TRBJ1-1, with 7 bases lining up with TRBD1. J lost 0 bases, V lost 4 bases, and 8 bases had no gene match. Germline V lookup: CDR1 SEHNR, CDR2 FQNEAQ (reference sequence). This CDR3 spans 16 amino acids.

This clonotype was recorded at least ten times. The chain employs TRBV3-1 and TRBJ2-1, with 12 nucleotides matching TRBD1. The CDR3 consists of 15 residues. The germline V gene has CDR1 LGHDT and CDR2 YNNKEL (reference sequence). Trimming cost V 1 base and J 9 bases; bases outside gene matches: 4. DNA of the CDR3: TGTGCCAGCAGCCAAGTGGGACAGGGGGCGCCTGAGCAGTTCTTC. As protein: CASSQVGQGAPEQFF.

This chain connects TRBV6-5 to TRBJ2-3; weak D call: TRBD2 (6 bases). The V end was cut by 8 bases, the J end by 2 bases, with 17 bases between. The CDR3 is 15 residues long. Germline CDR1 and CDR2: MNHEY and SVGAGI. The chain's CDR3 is CASRRVAGYTDTQYF. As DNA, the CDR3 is TGTGCCAGCCGCCGGGTGGCGGGGTACACAGATACGCAGTATTTT.

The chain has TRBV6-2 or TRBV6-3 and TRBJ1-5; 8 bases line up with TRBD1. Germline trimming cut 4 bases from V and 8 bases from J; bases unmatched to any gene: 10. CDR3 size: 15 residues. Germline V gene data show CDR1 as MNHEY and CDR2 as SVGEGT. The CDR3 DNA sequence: TGTGCCAGCAGTTCCGCCGGGACAGGCGTAAAGCCCCAGCATTTT. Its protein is CASSSAGTGVKPQHF.